This T cell receptor beta chain emerged from a study of blood T cell repertoires in COVID-19. The study drew participants aged about 18 to 90 years from fewer than 30 US areas. As originally analysed: The authors estimated nucleated cell counts from reference gene primer amplification. Some clones are missing from TCRdb's copy, which holds only in-frame ones; the method was immunoSEQ multiplex PCR. V and J calls and clone size are as listed in that table; D and trimming were resolved from the DNA. The sample yields fewer than 500,000 clones, roughly nine tenths seen once. The specimen was PBMCs or T cells enriched from blood (not recorded which). The receptor's source is a woman aged 18 to 35 with acute COVID-19.

CDR3 nucleotides: TGTGCCAGCAGCTTAGCCCACCCCGTACAGGGCGACTATGGCTACACCTTC. Its translation: CASSLAHPVQGDYGYTF. The chain employs TRBV7-9 and TRBJ1-2, with D possibly matching TRBD1 (6 bases). Trimming left V 0 bases short and J 3 bases short, with 17 bases between. In germline, CDR1 is SEHNR, CDR2 FQNEAQ (reference sequence). This CDR3 contains 17 residues.